This TCR beta chain was sequenced in a study of T-cell memory formation after mild COVID-19 (dated by TCRdb to 2020 to 2023). Describing the broader study: Most TCR sequence clusters were specific to one of the two donors. In a couple of donors, T-cell clones that expanded and contracted after mild COVID-19 were followed by sequencing TCRalpha and TCRbeta repertoires longitudinally. The cohort comprised two young, previously healthy adult volunteers, one female and one male.

Ficoll-Paque density gradient centrifugation was the method used to isolate PBMCs. Sequencing instrument: Illumina NovaSeq 6000. TCRalpha and TCRbeta cDNA libraries were constructed by 5'RACE with constant-segment primers, with sample barcodes and unique molecular identifiers being introduced. RNA was extracted from every sample with Trizol reagent. The libraries were amplified in two PCR steps, and the second step added a second sample barcode and Illumina TruSeq adapters. The libraries were sequenced on an Illumina NovaSeq using 2 x 150 bp paired-end reads. Regarding the original processing steps: The reads were demultiplexed and collapsed into UMI-guided consensus sequences using migec v1.2.7. With mixcr v2.1.11, UMI consensuses were aligned to TRA and TRB V and J templates and assembled into clonotypes. A clonotype was counted as expanded or contracted only when both edgeR and NoisET called the clonotype significant, with the noise models trained on biological replicates. For edgeR calls, the thresholds were a false discovery rate-adjusted p below 0.01 and a log2 fold-change of 1. As an exploratory analysis of dynamics, max-normalized trajectories of the 1000 most abundant clonotypes were examined by PCA with hierarchical clustering. Each responding clone was given a CD4 or CD8 phenotype based on the CD4+ and CD8+ repertoires, which had been sequenced separately. The public reads were reanalyzed by TCRdb: fastp trimming at Q25, MiXCR alignment, in-frame beta chains only. One record per CDR3 amino acid sequence lists the most common genes and DNA. Here the V and J calls rest on TCRdb's processing, not on the authors' analysis. The sample records about 360,000 distinct CDR3 sequences, over 13% of which are singletons. The top ten clonotypes cover about 20% of the sample.

Summary of the overall study and its limitations: Contracting CD4+ clones appeared mostly in the CM and EM memory subsets, whereas CD8+ clones were enriched in EMRA. The study included only a couple of mild cases, and larger cohorts that include severe cases with pre-infection samples were judged to be necessary. Some responding clones were detected in pre-infection memory, which suggested that pre-existing cross-reactive memory T cells had joined the SARS-CoV-2 response. From day 15 to 85, contracting clones showed balanced CD4/CD8 phenotypes, whereas a second wave of clones that expanded from day 15 to 37 leaned towards CD4+. Whether the second-wave clones peaking on day 37 were SARS-CoV-2 specific was not confirmed.

This clonotype was observed a few times. Its antigen is currently not known. Sequence at one end of the junction differs from germline and may be a read error. Sequenced material: PBMCs or a T cell subset sorted from them (not recorded which). The clonotype was recovered from a young man who had mild COVID-19 (a few samples of this study predate the infection). The sample titles of this study are shuffled in the database, so cell type and time point are left out; the donor was told from shared clones.

The CDR3 has the sequence CSAGERTGREKLFF. The sequenced DNA: TGCAGTGCTGGAGAGCGGACAGGAAGAGAAAAACTGTTTTTT. In this chain, TRBV20-1 is recombined with TRBJ1-4; TRBD1 lines up with 7 middle nucleotides. The CDR3 spans 14 residues, from the cysteine through the phenylalanine. The kept DNA is CDR3 alone, 42 bases in frame from the first base. Via the germline V gene (reference sequence), CDR1 is DFQATT and CDR2 SNEGSKA.